A selection of T cell receptor beta chains follows, all from one sample in a study of STAT3 mutations in large granular lymphocyte leukemia. Measured with immunoSEQ multiplex PCR; TCRdb has only the in-frame clones, and not every one. This sample has about 1,000 clones, with less than 65% found just once. Material for sequencing was PBMCs. These receptors were collected from a human donor with T large granular lymphocyte leukemia. Some clones in this sample may be carry-over from other donors' samples. Both conserved end residues are part of each CDR3.

V	J	CDR3
TRBV7-9	TRBJ2-7	CASSAKWQGNDEQYF
TRBV6-5	TRBJ1-2	CASSYLRGTNYGYTF
TRBV6-6	TRBJ2-7	CASSYREQYEQYF
TRBV27	TRBJ1-5	CASRMGGGPQHF
TRBV5-1	TRBJ1-2	CASSLGAGVDGYGYTF
TRBV5-1	TRBJ2-7	CASSLDGGRTYEQYF
TRBV5-4	TRBJ2-7	CASSLGTSGSYEQYF
TRBV30	TRBJ2-7	CAWSVLGTAYEQYF
TRBV7-9	TRBJ1-5	CASSSENSNQPQHF
TRBV6-5	TRBJ1-2	CASRQGANYGYTF
TRBV7-9	TRBJ1-1	CASSLAGGNTEAFF
TRBV7-9	TRBJ1-2	CASSLSANYGYTF
TRBV5-1	TRBJ1-2	CASSPTGLYGYTF
TRBV28	TRBJ2-7	CASSWGTGEQYF
TRBV6-4	TRBJ2-3	CASSDSGLGTDTQYF
TRBV15	TRBJ1-1	CATSRDRDGKTNTEAFF
TRBV18	TRBJ1-5	CASSSEGDQPQHF
TRBV29-1	TRBJ1-1	CSVGPGVTEAFF
TRBV27	TRBJ1-5	CWGANSNQPQHF
TRBV29-1	TRBJ2-3	CSVGRDRGTDTQYF
TRBV30	TRBJ2-5	CAWRTSGETQYF
TRBV7-9	TRBJ2-5	CASSLSTAQETQYF
TRBV5-1	TRBJ2-7	CASSMTSGRSEQYF
TRBV29-1	TRBJ2-7	CSVEVWEGGSYEQYF